In its sample, the clone carrying this T cell receptor (beta chain) was seen many times. V was pared by 2 bases and J by 3 bases, with 10 bases between. The length of the CDR3 is 15 residues. Per the germline V gene, CDR1 is SGHVS and CDR2 is FNYEAQ. MiXCR, run by TCRdb on the 5' RACE reads, gives a single entry per CDR3 protein. Here the sample spans approximately 60,000 distinct CDR3 sequences, approximately 23% being singletons. This chain connects TRBV7-6 to TRBJ1-4; D uncertain. The clonotype originates from a female donor with breast cancer. Sequenced: memory CD4+ T cells sorted from a lymph node. Specified subset: memory CD4+ T cells, CD4+CD45RO+CD25-. The CDR3 sequence is CASSLSGQPNEKLFF. Written as DNA, the CDR3 is TGTGCCAGCAGCTTATCTGGGCAGCCTAATGAAAAACTGTTTTTT.